Below, 11 T cell receptor beta chains from the same sample are listed, as sequenced in a study of identical twins. From the 5' RACE reads, TCRdb called clonotypes with MiXCR, one entry per CDR3 protein. The data show 600,000 to 800,000 distinct CDR3 sequences, over 20% seen once. The data were also submitted as part of a second study, on T cells expressing NK-cell markers.

Sample: PBMCs. Receptors originate from a woman between 18 and 29 years old in good health.

V and J are TRBV5-1 and TRBJ2-5; unclear D gene. V was trimmed by 5 bases and J by 4 bases, leaving 15 bases between them. The germline V gene encodes CDR1 SGHRS and CDR2 YFSETQ. This CDR3 region has 14 residues. DNA for the CDR3: TGCGCCAGCAGTTTCGCGAGTGTTGGAGAGACCCAGTACTTC. This encodes CASSFASVGETQYF.

The chain recombines TRBV6-2 or TRBV6-3 with TRBJ2-7, with D possibly being TRBD2 (5 bases). The germline V gene encodes CDR1 MNHEY and CDR2 SVGEGT. Trimming stripped 2 bases from V and 6 bases from J, with 17 bases between. This CDR3 spans 15 amino acids. This CDR3 reads CASSYGISRVLEQYF. The CDR3 bases are TGTGCCAGCAGTTACGGGATTTCGAGGGTCCTCGAGCAGTACTTC.

The CDR3 sequence is CASSASRGPTLKAQYF. In DNA, the CDR3 is TGTGCCAGCAGCGCCTCCAGGGGCCCCACACTGAAGGCCCAGTACTTC. The V call is TRBV7-8, the J call TRBJ2-5; tentative D call: TRBD1 (6 bases). Trimming removed 5 bases from V and 9 bases from J, with 25 bases in between. The CDR3 covers 16 residues. Germline CDR1 and CDR2: SGHVS and FQNEAQ.

V is TRBV20-1 and J is TRBJ2-7, with TRBD2 identical over 13 bases. The V and J ends lost 5 bases and 7 bases, in that order; junction bases with no gene match: 8. This CDR3 comprises 14 residues. Germline loops: CDR1 DFQATT, CDR2 SNEGSKA (reference sequence). CDR3 bases: TGCAGTGCTCCCCGGACTAGCGGGAGCGGGGAGCAGTACTTC. It yields the protein CSAPRTSGSGEQYF.

This clonotype was picked up many times. The gene calls are TRBV7-8 and TRBJ2-7; 7 positions agree with TRBD1. Germline V lookup: CDR1 SGHVS, CDR2 FQNEAQ. V lost 5 bases to trimming and J lost 3 bases; unmatched junction nucleotides: 4. There are 13 residues in the CDR3. CDR3 nucleotides: TGTGCCAGCAGCACAGGGGAAATCTACGAGCAGTACTTC. Its protein product is CASSTGEIYEQYF.

The sample holds many counts of this clonotype. The CDR3 DNA follows: TGTGCCAGCAGAAAATTTCAGAGTCCCAGGTACGAGCAGTACTTC. It is translated as CASRKFQSPRYEQYF. The genes are TRBV7-8 and TRBJ2-7; D uncertain. With 6 bases removed from V and 4 bases from J, the gap between germline ends came to 19 bases. The CDR3 runs to 15 residues. Per germline, CDR1 SGHVS and CDR2 FQNEAQ.

This chain connects TRBV5-1 to TRBJ2-3, with D possibly TRBD2 on 5 matching bases. The CDR3 extends over 13 amino acids. Germline values: CDR1 SGHRS, CDR2 YFSETQ. V was cut by 4 bases and J by 4 bases, with 10 bases left in between. The CDR3 bases are TGCGCCAGCAGCATCGGACTGGCAGATACGCAGTATTTT. It translates to CASSIGLADTQYF.

This clonotype was picked up many times. The junction and the germline gene differ at one end; a read error may be behind it. V is TRBV7-7 and J is TRBJ2-7, with D unclear. Germline CDR1 and CDR2: SSHAT and FNYEAQ (reference sequence). The CDR3 is 14 amino acids. The CDR3 nucleotides read TGTGCTAGCAGCCCGACGGACGTGTCCTACGAGCAGTACTTC. This gives the protein CASSPTDVSYEQYF. The entire variable domain, with the rest obtained from reference TRBV7-7 and TRBJ2-7, is as follows: GAGVSQSPRYKVTKRGQDVTLRCDPISSHATLYWYQQALGQGPEFLTYFNYEAQPDKSGLPSDRFSAERPEGSISTLTIQRTEQRDSAMYRCASSPTDVSYEQYFGPGTRLTVT.

This clonotype has ten or more counts. J is TRBJ1-1 and V is TRBV5-6, with no clear D. Germline lookup yields CDR1 SGHDT and CDR2 YYEEEE. Trimming removed 0 bases from V and 3 bases from J, with 18 bases in between. This CDR3 is built from 17 residues. The DNA of the CDR3 is TGTGCCAGCAGCTTGGAAAATGAGGGCGGGGTTTACACTGAAGCTTTCTTT. Translated, it gives CASSLENEGGVYTEAFF.

This clonotype was detected a few times. The rearrangement links TRBV18 to TRBJ2-3; D call uncertain. The CDR3 consists of 13 residues. V was cut by 8 bases and J by 6 bases, with 15 bases left in between. Looked up from germline, CDR1 is KGHSH and CDR2 is LQKENI. The CDR3 sequence is CASLPRVSDTQYF. The CDR3 DNA is TGTGCCAGCCTACCACGGGTTTCCGATACGCAGTATTTT.

This clonotype was seen more than once but under ten times. The chain has TRBV16 and TRBJ1-6, with 7 bases lining up with TRBD1. V gave up 1 base and J gave up 6 bases; unmatched junction bases: 3. Germline CDR1 KGHSY, CDR2 FQNENV. The CDR3 covers 15 residues. The CDR3 loop is CASSQYGQVNSPLHF. In DNA form, the CDR3 reads TGTGCCAGCAGCCAATACGGACAGGTTAATTCACCCCTCCACTTT.